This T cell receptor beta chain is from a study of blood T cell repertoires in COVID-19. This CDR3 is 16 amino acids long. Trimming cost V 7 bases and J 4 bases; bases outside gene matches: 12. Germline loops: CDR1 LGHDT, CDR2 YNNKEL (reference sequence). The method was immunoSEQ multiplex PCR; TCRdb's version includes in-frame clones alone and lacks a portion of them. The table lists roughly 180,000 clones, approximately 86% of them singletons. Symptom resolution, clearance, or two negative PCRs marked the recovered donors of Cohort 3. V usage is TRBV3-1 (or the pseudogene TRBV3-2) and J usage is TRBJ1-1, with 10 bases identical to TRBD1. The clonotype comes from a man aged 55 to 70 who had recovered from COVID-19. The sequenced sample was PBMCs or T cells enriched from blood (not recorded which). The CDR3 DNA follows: TGTGCCAGCACCTCCTGGACAGGGGGACGTAGCACTGAAGCTTTCTTT. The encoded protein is CASTSWTGGRSTEAFF.